Shown below are 18 T cell receptor beta chains from a single sample sequenced in a study of blood T cell repertoires in COVID-19. TCRdb's copy holds only in-frame clones and misses some; the assay was immunoSEQ multiplex PCR. The sample holds roughly 71,000 clones, around 86% seen once. The source material was peripheral blood. The source of these receptors is a man aged 30 to 45 with acute or convalescent COVID-19.

This chain uses TRBV9 with TRBJ1-5, with 9 positions matching TRBD1. Germline values: CDR1 SGDLS, CDR2 YYNGEE. The CDR3 sequence is 15 residues long. V trimming: 3 bases; J trimming: 6 bases; junction bases outside the gene matches: 7. CDR3 sequence: CASSEGTGTRQPQHF. The CDR3 coding sequence is TGTGCCAGCAGCGAAGGGACAGGGACCCGTCAGCCCCAGCATTTT.

V and J are TRBV19 and TRBJ1-1; TRBD1 matches at 8 bases. After removal of 3 bases from V and 6 bases from J, the junction contained 15 bases not matched to a gene. Germline CDR1 is LNHDA and CDR2 is SQIVND (reference sequence). CDR3 length: 17 amino acids. The CDR3 nucleotides are TGTGCCAGTAGTATTCTCCCCATACAGGGGGTCAATGCTGAAGCTTTCTTT. Its protein product is CASSILPIQGVNAEAFF.

CDR3 in DNA: TGCGCCAGCAGTCCTCGGGCGGGTGGGGGCTACACCTTC. Translated: CASSPRAGGGYTF. The chain employs TRBV4-3 and TRBJ1-2; D remains ambiguous. Trimming stripped 6 bases from V and 8 bases from J, with 16 bases between. CDR1 and CDR2 (germline): LGHNA, YSLEER. The CDR3 has 13 residues.

This clone was recorded only once. The genes are TRBV12-3 or TRBV12-4 and TRBJ1-4; TRBD1 agrees at 7 bases. The CDR3 totals 13 residues. Unmatched junction bases numbered 2, after V lost 6 bases and J lost 4 bases. The CDR3 nucleotides read TGTGCCAGCAGGACAGGGAGTAATGAAAAACTGTTTTTT. Its protein product is CASRTGSNEKLFF.

This chain connects TRBV5-1 to TRBJ2-5; 8 positions agree with TRBD2. The CDR3 spans 15 residues. The V segment lost 3 bases and the J segment 4 bases; nucleotides outside the gene matches: 8. CDR1 is SGHRS, CDR2 YFSETQ, per germline. Written as DNA, the CDR3 is TGCGCCAGCAGCTGGCTTGGGACTAGTGGAGAGACCCAGTACTTC. Translating gives CASSWLGTSGETQYF.

The genes are TRBV19 and TRBJ1-2; 9 bases line up with TRBD1. CDR1 and CDR2 from the germline V gene are LNHDA and SQIVND (reference sequence). The CDR3 runs 15 residues. V lost 3 bases, J lost 4 bases, and 6 bases stayed unmatched. DNA for the CDR3: TGTGCCAGTAGTATCGGGACAGGGATTTTCTATGGCTACACCTTC. Residues: CASSIGTGIFYGYTF.

The chain links TRBV19 to TRBJ1-2; D gene unclear. The ends were cut back, 5 bases at V and 6 bases at J, with 16 bases in the middle. This CDR3 is built from 14 residues. CDR1 is LNHDA, CDR2 SQIVND, per germline (reference sequence). The CDR3 sequence: CASSPNQRSHGYTF. The DNA of the CDR3 is TGTGCCAGTAGTCCCAACCAGCGTTCACATGGCTACACCTTC.

The genes are TRBV6-1 and TRBJ2-7; 7 positions match TRBD2. The CDR3 runs to 17 residues. Germline V lookup: CDR1 MNHNS, CDR2 SASEGT. The V segment lost 2 bases and the J segment 3 bases; nucleotides outside the gene matches: 13. The CDR3 DNA sequence: TGTGCCAGCAGTGAAAAATGGGGGGAGGGGACCTACTACGAGCAGTACTTC. Translation gives CASSEKWGEGTYYEQYF.

This sequence joins TRBV10-3 and TRBJ1-4, with 7 nucleotides matching TRBD1. The CDR3 length is 18 residues. Trimming removed 5 bases from V and 0 bases from J; junction bases left unmatched: 12. Germline V gene data show CDR1 as ENHRY and CDR2 as SYGVKD. This CDR3 reads CAISPTGTELSTNEKLFF. In nucleotides, the CDR3 is TGTGCCATCAGTCCGACCGGGACAGAGCTATCAACTAATGAAAAACTGTTTTTT.

The J gene is TRBJ2-1, the V gene TRBV18; D gene uncertain. Germline V gives CDR1 KGHSH, CDR2 LQKENI. V was cut by 0 bases and J by 7 bases, with 10 bases left in between. CDR3 length: 14 amino acids. In DNA, the CDR3 is TGTGCCAGCTCACCACCGAGGCCGCCGAATGAGCAGTTCTTC. Its translation is CASSPPRPPNEQFF. Using reference TRBV18 and TRBJ2-1 for the parts outside the CDR3, the full variable domain is NAGVMQNPRHLVRRRGQEARLRCSPMKGHSHVYWYRQLPEEGLKFMVYLQKENIIDESGMPKERFSAEFPKEGPSILRIQQVVRGDSAAYFCASSPPRPPNEQFFGPGTRLTVL.

The rearrangement joins TRBV6-5 to TRBJ2-2; D is perhaps TRBD1 (5 bases). Germline-derived CDR1 and CDR2 are MNHEY and SVGAGI. Trimming shortened V by 5 bases and J by 1 base, and 11 bases separated the two germline ends. This CDR3 has 15 amino acids. CDR3 region: CASSQFGQNTGELFF. CDR3 nucleotide sequence: TGTGCCAGCAGTCAATTCGGACAGAACACCGGGGAGCTGTTTTTT.

The chain's CDR3 is CAWSPESYEQYF. CDR3 DNA: TGTGCCTGGAGTCCAGAATCCTACGAGCAGTACTTC. V gene TRBV30 combines with J gene TRBJ2-7; D unresolved. This CDR3 has 12 amino acids. V lost 2 bases to trimming and J lost 1 base, with 6 bases between them. The germline gives CDR1 GTSNPN, CDR2 SVGIG (reference sequence).

This clone was seen only a few times. This chain joins TRBV4-3 and TRBJ2-2; no clear D gene. V dropped 4 bases and J dropped 6 bases, with 15 bases sitting between them. This CDR3 is built from 15 residues. The germline V gene has CDR1 LGHNA and CDR2 YSLEER. DNA for the CDR3: TGCGCCAGCAGCCCACAACCAAAGTTGGCCGGGGAGCTGTTTTTT. Protein: CASSPQPKLAGELFF.

This chain links TRBV6-5 with TRBJ1-2; 8 bases line up with TRBD1. The V gene's germline CDR1 is MNHEY and CDR2 SVGAGI. V lost 7 bases to trimming and J lost 3 bases; unmatched junction nucleotides: 10. The CDR3 sequence is 15 residues long. The CDR3 reads CASTSWTGTDYGYTF. CDR3 in DNA: TGTGCCAGCACCTCGTGGACAGGGACGGACTATGGCTACACCTTC.

The rearrangement links TRBV18 to TRBJ2-5, with 9 bases aligning to TRBD2. Germline trimming cut 3 bases from V and 5 bases from J; bases unmatched to any gene: 16. CDR1 is KGHSH and CDR2 is LQKENI in the germline V gene. CDR3 length equals 18 residues. The DNA of the CDR3 is TGTGCCAGCTCACCTCGGGAACGAGCGGGGGGCCAATGGGAGACCCAGTACTTC. This gives the protein CASSPRERAGGQWETQYF. The full variable domain, completed using reference TRBV18 and TRBJ2-5, is NAGVMQNPRHLVRRRGQEARLRCSPMKGHSHVYWYRQLPEEGLKFMVYLQKENIIDESGMPKERFSAEFPKEGPSILRIQQVVRGDSAAYFCASSPRERAGGQWETQYFGPGTRLLVL.

The rearrangement joins TRBV2 to TRBJ2-7; a possible D gene is TRBD2 (5 bases). The CDR3 is made up of 13 amino acids. V lost 6 bases to trimming and J lost 2 bases, with 11 bases between them. The germline CDR1 and CDR2 sequences are SNHLY and FYNNEI. CDR3 loop: CASRPTGAYEQYF. Written as DNA, the CDR3 is TGTGCCAGCAGGCCGACCGGGGCCTACGAGCAGTACTTC.

The chain links TRBV18 to TRBJ1-1; 7 bases are a match to TRBD1. The CDR3 loop spans 14 amino acids. From germline, CDR1 is KGHSH and CDR2 LQKENI. V gave up 5 bases and J gave up 4 bases; unmatched junction bases: 7. CDR3 in amino acids: CASSVDRVSTEAFF. In nucleotides, the CDR3 is TGTGCCAGCTCAGTCGACAGGGTGAGCACTGAAGCTTTCTTT. Together with reference TRBV18 and TRBJ1-1, the CDR3 gives the full variable domain: NAGVMQNPRHLVRRRGQEARLRCSPMKGHSHVYWYRQLPEEGLKFMVYLQKENIIDESGMPKERFSAEFPKEGPSILRIQQVVRGDSAAYFCASSVDRVSTEAFFGQGTRLTVV.

V and J are TRBV3-1 (or the pseudogene TRBV3-2) and TRBJ1-1; D unresolved. The V end lost 1 base, the J end lost 8 bases, and 5 bases lay between the germline ends. Germline values: CDR1 LGHDT, CDR2 YNNKEL (reference sequence). The CDR3 consists of 11 residues. The CDR3: CASSQALEAFF. The CDR3 DNA reads as TGTGCCAGCAGCCAAGCTTTGGAAGCTTTCTTT.